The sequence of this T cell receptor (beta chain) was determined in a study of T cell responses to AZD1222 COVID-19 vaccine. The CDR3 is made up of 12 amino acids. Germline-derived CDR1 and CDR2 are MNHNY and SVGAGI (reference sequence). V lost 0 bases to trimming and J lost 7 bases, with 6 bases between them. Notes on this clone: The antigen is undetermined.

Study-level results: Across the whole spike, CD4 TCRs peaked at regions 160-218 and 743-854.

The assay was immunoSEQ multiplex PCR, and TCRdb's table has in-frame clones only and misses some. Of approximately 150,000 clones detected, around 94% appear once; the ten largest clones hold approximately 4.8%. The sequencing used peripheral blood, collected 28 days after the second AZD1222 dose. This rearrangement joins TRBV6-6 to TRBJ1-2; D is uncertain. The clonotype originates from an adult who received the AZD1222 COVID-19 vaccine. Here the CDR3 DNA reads TGTGCCAGCAGTTACTCGGCAGTTGGCTACACCTTC. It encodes CASSYSAVGYTF.